What follows is one T cell receptor beta chain and its context. Antigen specificity is unknown. The assay was immunoSEQ multiplex PCR, and TCRdb's table has in-frame clones only and misses some. This table has roughly 2,300,000 clones, around 93% appearing once. Each sample came from a Caucasian adult donor living in Nashville, Tennessee. These data belong to a study of shared clonotypes between healthy human individuals. Whole-study results and caveats: About 5% of naive CD4 clonotypes were shared across a handful of donors.

Germline CDR1 reads KGHSH; CDR2 reads LQKENI. V shed 3 bases, J shed 9 bases, and the junction held 9 bases outside the gene matches. The CDR3 loop spans 15 amino acids. The specimen sequenced was naive CD4+ T cells from PBMCs. Subset denoted: CD45RA+ positively selected. This receptor was identified in a man aged 18 to 35 in good health. Some clones in this sample may be carry-over from other donors' samples. V is TRBV18 and J is TRBJ2-1; 9 positions match TRBD2. CDR3 bases: TGTGCCAGCTCACCCCTAGCGGGAAAAGTGATTGAGCAGTTCTTC. Amino acids: CASSPLAGKVIEQFF.